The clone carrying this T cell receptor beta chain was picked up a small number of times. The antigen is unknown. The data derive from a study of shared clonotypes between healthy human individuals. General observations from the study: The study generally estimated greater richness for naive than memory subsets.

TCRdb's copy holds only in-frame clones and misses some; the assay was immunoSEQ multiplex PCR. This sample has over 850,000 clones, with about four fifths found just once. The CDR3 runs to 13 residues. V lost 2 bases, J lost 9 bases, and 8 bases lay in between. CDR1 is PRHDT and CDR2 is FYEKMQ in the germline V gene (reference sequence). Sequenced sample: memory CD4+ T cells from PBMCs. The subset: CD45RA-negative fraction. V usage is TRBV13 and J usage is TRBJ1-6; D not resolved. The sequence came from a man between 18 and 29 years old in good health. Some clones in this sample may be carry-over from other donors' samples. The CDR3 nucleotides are TGTGCCAGCAGCTTATCGAGATCTTCACCCCTCCACTTT. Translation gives CASSLSRSSPLHF.